The following is a T cell receptor (beta chain) sequence with its context. The antigen is undetermined. Other DNA sequences in this sample translate to the same CDR3. This specimen comes from a study of T cell responses to AZD1222 COVID-19 vaccine. Study-wide context: Pooled together were second doses at about 4 or about 12 weeks.

Overall study findings and caveats: Spike-wide vaccine-associated CD4 TCRs dominated at 160-218 and 743-854. White British donors predominated, females outnumbered males, and clonal diversity was possibly underestimated.

Germline V gene lookup returns CDR1 MNHEY and CDR2 SMNVEV (reference sequence). V shed 3 bases and J shed 0 bases, with 8 bases lying between them. This CDR3 has 14 amino acids. The assay was immunoSEQ multiplex PCR, and TCRdb's table has in-frame clones only and misses some. The data show about 130,000 clones, 80% to 95% seen once. This clonotype was obtained from an adult in good health. The chain is built from TRBV27 and TRBJ1-1, with TRBD1 as a possible D gene (5 bases). Specimen: peripheral blood, collected on day 0 of AZD1222 vaccination. As DNA, the CDR3 is TGTGCCAGCAGTTTCGGGGCCATGAACACTGAAGCTTTCTTT. It codes for CASSFGAMNTEAFF.